Detailed here is one TCR beta chain. The antigen it recognizes is unknown. Within one base of it there is no much larger clone, and no base qualities were kept. These data belong to a study of CD8+ T cells in alopecia areata (dated by TCRdb to the late 2010s). Broadly, across the study: The treated patients, all with moderate-to-severe alopecia areata, were enrolled in an open-label pilot trial of oral tofacitinib given at 5 to 10 mg twice daily. Tofacitinib was given for 6 to 18 months, followed by 6 months of follow-up off drug to assess delayed response and recurrence. The SALT score, which quantifies the percentage of affected scalp surface area, was used to measure disease severity in treated patients. To study T cell clonal expansion in alopecia areata, the researchers applied high-throughput TCRbeta sequencing to both the C3H/HeJ mouse model and human patients. Scalp tissue and sorted CD4+ and CD8+ peripheral blood T cells from patchy and totalis/universalis alopecia areata patients and from healthy controls were covered by human TCRbeta sequencing. Biopsies were taken from tofacitinib-treated patients at baseline and again at 4 and 24 weeks into treatment, and several of those patients also had a later scalp biopsy. Clonality in the scalp was compared among normal scalp (n=4), patchy alopecia areata scalp (n=8), and alopecia totalis/universalis scalp (n=8). RNA was extracted with the PAXgene miRNA kit for fixed scalp, the miRNeasy kit for PBMCs, and the RNeasy kit for mouse skin. TCRbeta CDR3 regions were amplified by immunoSEQ multiplex PCR with 35 Vbeta forward and 13 Jbeta reverse primers.

Libraries were made using the immunoSEQ multiplex PCR assay. For TCR sequencing, RNA was extracted from every sample and reverse transcribed into cDNA to serve as template. First-strand cDNA was synthesized using SuperScript III with a 2:1 mix of oligo-dT and random hexamers. A synthetic immune receptor repertoire was used to measure amplification bias, and any remaining bias was corrected computationally. As for how the authors treated the data: Raw reads were preprocessed to remove errors, and CDR3 was defined by IMGT conventions from the conserved cysteine to phenylalanine. Clonality was calculated as 1 minus Shannon entropy normalized by log2 of the number of productive unique TCRs. Whether each scalp clone was CD4 or CD8 was inferred by checking scalp TCRbeta sequences against the CD4 and CD8 repertoires from sorted blood. TCRdb's version of the immuneACCESS table is confined to in-frame rearrangements and falls short of the full clone set. An unresolved V gene accounts for under half of the shortfall where checked; the remainder is of unknown origin. V and J calls and clone size follow that table, whereas D and trimming were derived from the DNA. This sample holds 250,000 to 300,000 clones; roughly 60% were observed only once. About 1.7% of the sample goes to the ten largest clones.

Counted from cysteine to phenylalanine, this CDR3 has 15 amino acids. The only DNA kept is the CDR3, 45 bases in frame from the first base. CDR1 and CDR2 are read off the germline V gene (reference sequence) as MNHEY and SMNVEV. V and J are trimmed by 7 bases and 3 bases, and the gene matches miss 10 bases of the junction. Overall results and qualifications from the work: Because the treated cohort was small and included a single nonresponder, larger studies are needed to assess links between baseline CD8+ expansion and response. TCR sequences shared between patients were less clear than in mice, possibly partly because of HLA diversity in the patient population. Many expanded lesional clones persisted in scalp and blood during tofacitinib treatment, which may partly explain relapse after stopping treatment. Tofacitinib significantly decreased scalp clonality and the number of expanded CD8+ clones among the top 100 scalp clones. Unlike mouse skin, which is dominated by gammadelta T cells, normal human skin has resident alphabeta T cells that are also sequenced, and this complicates analysis of the scalp TCR repertoire. Lesional scalp, especially in alopecia totalis/universalis, showed higher clonality and more expanded CD8+ clones than normal scalp, suggesting antigenic drive.

Read against the paper, the sample's time point label means: 20 to 30 weeks on oral tofacitinib. The treatment or condition label corresponds to: oral pan-JAK inhibitor, 5-10 mg twice daily. Lesional scalp punch biopsies and peripheral blood were obtained from alopecia areata patients. PBMCs were isolated by density centrifugation and stained for CD3, CD4 and CD8, after which CD4+ and CD8+ T cells were sorted on a FACSAria. This sample comprised CD4+ T cells sorted from blood, obtained at week 24, from a patient treated with tofacitinib. This clonotype was sampled from a human donor with alopecia areata. Rearrangement joined TRBV27 to TRBJ2-7; 9 junctional bases match TRBD1. DNA sequence: TGTGCCAGCACCTCCGGACAGGGGCTATACTACGAGCAGTACTTC. This codes for CASTSGQGLYYEQYF.